This TCR beta chain was captured by sequencing in a study of blood T cells in healthy people across ages (dated by TCRdb to between 2014 and 2017). Regarding the complete study: In model experiments, template switching captured about one uniquely barcoded TCR beta cDNA molecule for every two T cells. Using deep sequencing normalized with unique cDNA molecular identifiers, the study measured how TCR beta repertoire diversity changes with age. The donors were divided into four age groups: young (average around 16 years), middle-aged (about 39), aged (roughly 66) and long-lived (about 80). Donors of different ages were randomly distributed across sequencing lanes to avoid experimental bias. Two additional independent replicas of 1 million unique cDNA reads from the same blood draw were analyzed for two donors (one aged 18 to 29 and one aged 80 or older).

Receptors were amplified or captured by 5' RACE. The sequencer was an Illumina HiSeq 2500. A second PCR of roughly 7 to 12 cycles was run with a J-beta primer mix and a sample-barcoded 5' primer. A unique molecular identifier was introduced onto each TCR beta cDNA molecule by a template-switch 5' adaptor carrying 12 random nucleotides. At least 3 million CDR3-containing paired-end reads were obtained from each sample. The Mint cDNA synthesis kit, primed by a TRBC-specific oligonucleotide, was used to synthesize first-strand cDNA from all RNA. After uracil-DNA glycosylase treatment, a first 18-cycle PCR used universal primers M1SS and BC2_uni_R on all cDNA. On the study's bioinformatics: For normalization, 1 million high-quality reads, each with a distinct molecular identifier, were randomly selected from each sample. Instead of being binned into consensus sequences, reads with shared molecular identifiers were discarded. MiTCR, set to a Q25 quality threshold and the strictest error-elimination algorithm, was used for CDR3 identification, clonotype clustering and error correction. A nonparametric unseen species model using Euler transformation provided a lower-bound estimate of total TCR beta diversity. Starting from the raw public reads, TCRdb applied fastp trimming at Q25, assembled clones with MiXCR and retained in-frame beta chains. Identical CDR3 protein sequences are pooled into one entry, listed with their most common genes and DNA. TCRdb assigned the V and J calls; the authors' analysis was not used. This sample gives fewer than 900,000 distinct CDR3 sequences in total; roughly 47% of them show up just once. More than 20% of the sample lies in the top ten.

Findings and caveats that apply to the study as a whole: As age increased, observed TCR beta diversity per million T cells dropped in a roughly linear way, and a significant reduction was already evident by age about 40. Compared with the aged group, more naive CD4+ T cells, fewer expanded clones and increased TCR diversity were shown by the long-lived group, suggesting age selection. Donor CMV infection status was unknown, potentially confounding age-related changes in expanded clonotypes. There was a strong correlation between observed TCR beta diversity and the percentage of naive T cells measured by flow cytometry. Since profiling was done on bulk unsorted PBMCs, naive and antigen-experienced compartments could not be conclusively compared. Total diversity estimates from one million sequenced T cells were considered lower bounds and underestimates.

To note about this clonotype: The target of this receptor is not known. Qualities for individual bases were not recorded, and no much larger clone is one base off.

Systemically healthy Caucasian individuals from Russia, around 38 in total and aged roughly 6 to 95 years, were included as donors. Each donor gave about 9.7 milliliters of peripheral blood, drawn into EDTA-treated Vacutainer tubes. PBMCs were isolated by Ficoll-Paque density-gradient centrifugation, with at least 6 million obtained per sample. Total RNA was extracted from PBMCs with Trizol reagent, with at least 6 micrograms obtained per sample. For every donor, an aliquot of PBMCs went through flow cytometry to measure the percentages of naive CD45RAhigh/CD27high T cells. The sample was blood. The sequence derives from a woman between 55 and 75 years old in good health.

The CDR3 corresponds to CASSFKGLSKQFF. Read as DNA, the sequence is TGTGCCAGCAGCTTTAAGGGGCTGAGTAAGCAGTTCTTC. The V and J genes are TRBV7-3 and TRBJ2-1, with a tentative D gene TRBD1 over 5 matching bases. The V and J ends are trimmed by 3 bases and 11 bases, leaving 14 bases between them. The germline V gene provides CDR1 SGHTA and CDR2 FQGTGA. Including the terminal cysteine and phenylalanine, the CDR3 comprises 13 residues. Only the CDR3 portion is preserved as DNA: 39 bases, with reading frame beginning at the first base.